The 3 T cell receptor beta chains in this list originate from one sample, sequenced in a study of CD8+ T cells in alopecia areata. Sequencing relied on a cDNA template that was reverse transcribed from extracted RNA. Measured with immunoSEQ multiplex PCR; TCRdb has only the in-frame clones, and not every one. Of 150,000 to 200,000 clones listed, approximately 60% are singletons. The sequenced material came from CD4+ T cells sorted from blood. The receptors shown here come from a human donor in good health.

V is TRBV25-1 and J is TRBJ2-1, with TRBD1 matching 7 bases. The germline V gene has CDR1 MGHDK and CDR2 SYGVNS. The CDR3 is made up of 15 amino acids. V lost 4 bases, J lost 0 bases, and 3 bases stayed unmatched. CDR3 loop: CASSADRSSYNEQFF. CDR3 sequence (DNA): TGTGCCAGCAGTGCGGACAGGAGCTCCTACAATGAGCAGTTCTTC.

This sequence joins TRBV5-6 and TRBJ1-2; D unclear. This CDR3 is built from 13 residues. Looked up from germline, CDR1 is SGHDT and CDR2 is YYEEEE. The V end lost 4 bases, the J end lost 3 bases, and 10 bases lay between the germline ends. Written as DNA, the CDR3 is TGTGCCAGCAGCCCCTCAAAGTACTATGGCTACACCTTC. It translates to CASSPSKYYGYTF.

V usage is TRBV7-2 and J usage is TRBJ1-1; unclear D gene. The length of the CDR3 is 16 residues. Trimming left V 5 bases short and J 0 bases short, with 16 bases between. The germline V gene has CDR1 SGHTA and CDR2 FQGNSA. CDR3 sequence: CASSHLTGYLNTEAFF. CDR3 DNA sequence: TGTGCCAGCAGCCATCTAACGGGGTACTTGAACACTGAAGCTTTCTTT.